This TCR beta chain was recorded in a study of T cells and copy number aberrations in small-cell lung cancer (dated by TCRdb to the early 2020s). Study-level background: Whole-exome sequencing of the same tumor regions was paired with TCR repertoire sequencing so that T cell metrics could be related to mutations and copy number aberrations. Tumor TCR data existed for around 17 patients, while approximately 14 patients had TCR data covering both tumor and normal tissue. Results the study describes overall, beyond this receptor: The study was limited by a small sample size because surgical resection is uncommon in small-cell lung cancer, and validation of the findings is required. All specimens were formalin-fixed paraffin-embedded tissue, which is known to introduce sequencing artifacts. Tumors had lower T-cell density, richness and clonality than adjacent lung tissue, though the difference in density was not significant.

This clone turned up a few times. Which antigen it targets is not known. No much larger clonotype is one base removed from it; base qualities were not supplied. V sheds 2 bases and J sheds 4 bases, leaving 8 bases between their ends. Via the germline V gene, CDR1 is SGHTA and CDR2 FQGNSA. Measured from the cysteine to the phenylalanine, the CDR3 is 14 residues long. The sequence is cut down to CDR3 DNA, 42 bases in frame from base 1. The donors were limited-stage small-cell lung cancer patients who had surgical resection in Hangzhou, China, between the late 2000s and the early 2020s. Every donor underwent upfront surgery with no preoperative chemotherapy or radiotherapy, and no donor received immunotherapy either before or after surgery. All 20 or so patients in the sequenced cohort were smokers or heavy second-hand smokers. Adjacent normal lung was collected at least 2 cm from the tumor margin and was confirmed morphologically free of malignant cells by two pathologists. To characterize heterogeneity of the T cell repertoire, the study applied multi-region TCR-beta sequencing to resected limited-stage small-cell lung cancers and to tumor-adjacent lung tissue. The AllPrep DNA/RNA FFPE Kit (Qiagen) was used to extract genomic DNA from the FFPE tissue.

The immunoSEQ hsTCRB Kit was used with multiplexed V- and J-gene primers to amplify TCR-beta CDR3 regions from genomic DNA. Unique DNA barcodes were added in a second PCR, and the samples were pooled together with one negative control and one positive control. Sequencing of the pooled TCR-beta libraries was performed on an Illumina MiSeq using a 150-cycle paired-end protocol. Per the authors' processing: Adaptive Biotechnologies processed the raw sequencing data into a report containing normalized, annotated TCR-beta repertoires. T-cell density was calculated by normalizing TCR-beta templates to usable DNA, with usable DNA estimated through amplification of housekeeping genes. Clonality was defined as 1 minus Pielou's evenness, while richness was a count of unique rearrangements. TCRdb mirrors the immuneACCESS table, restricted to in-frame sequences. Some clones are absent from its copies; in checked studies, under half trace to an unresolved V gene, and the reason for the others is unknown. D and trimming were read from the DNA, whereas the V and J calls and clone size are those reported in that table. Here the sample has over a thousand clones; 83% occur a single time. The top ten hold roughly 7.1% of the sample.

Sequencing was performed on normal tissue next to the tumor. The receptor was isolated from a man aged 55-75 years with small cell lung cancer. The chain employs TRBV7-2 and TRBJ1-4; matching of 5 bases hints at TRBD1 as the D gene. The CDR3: CASSLRDFNEKLFF. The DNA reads TGTGCCAGCAGCTTAAGGGACTTTAATGAAAAACTGTTTTTT.